This T cell receptor beta chain was profiled in a study of cytomegalovirus exposure and HLA in healthy donors. Remarks on this clone: Its antigen is still unknown.

PCR employed 60 Vbeta and 13 Jbeta primers. Generated by immunoSEQ multiplex PCR, the TCRdb table keeps only in-frame clones and is missing some. The repertoire holds about 140,000 clones, with roughly four fifths as singletons. Points from the study as a whole: The authors confirmed in vitro that a few CMV-associated chains were specific for CMV antigens. TCR beta V- and J-gene trimming, according to a later analysis, was linked to a missense DCLRE1C variant. Information on immune exposure was restricted to one variable (CMV serostatus). Excluded were some V segments that proved indistinguishable, including TRBV6-2 and TRBV6-3.

Germline-derived CDR1 and CDR2 are MNHNS and SASEGT. V lost 9 bases to trimming and J lost 5 bases; unmatched junction nucleotides: 8. The CDR3 is made up of 13 amino acids. The material sequenced was PBMCs. The chain joins TRBV6-1 to TRBJ2-3; TRBD1 agrees at 7 bases. This receptor was obtained from a woman in her forties or fifties in good health and CMV-seropositive. The CDR3 region has the DNA TGTGCCAGTTCTCTCCGGGACAGAGATACGCAGTATTTT. Its protein product is CASSLRDRDTQYF.